The 14 T cell receptor beta chains reported below all come from one sample, sequenced in a study of T cell repertoires in cytomegalovirus infection (dated by TCRdb to about 2019). These receptors have no identified antigens. The sequencer listed for this sample is Illumina HiSeq 1500. Using fastp at Q25 and MiXCR, TCRdb reprocessed the public reads and kept productive beta chains. Merged by CDR3 protein, the rows form single entries marked with the most common genes and DNA. The sample data list around 78,000 distinct CDR3 sequences, and around 40% of these were observed just once. 85% to 95% of the sample is in the top ten clones. What the treatment or condition label conveys for this sample: in vitro stimulation with specific CMV peptide epitopes to enrich CMV-specific T cells. The sample consisted of CD8+ T cells from cultured PBMCs, taken from culture after CMV antigen stimulation. The receptors come from a human donor in good health (CMV status not recorded). Some clones in this sample may be carry-over from other donors' samples.

The table lists this clonotype with a few counts. The chain has TRBV6-6 and TRBJ2-7; 8 bases map to TRBD1. After removal of 0 bases from V and 1 base from J, the junction contained 14 bases not matched to a gene. The CDR3 is 19 residues long. CDR1 MNHNY and CDR2 SVGAGI come from the germline V gene (reference sequence). As DNA, the CDR3 is TGTGCCAGCAGTTACTCGGCAGGGGGCAAAGTCCTGCGATCCTACGAGCAGTACTTC. Residues: CASSYSAGGKVLRSYEQYF.

This clonotype was counted at least ten times. The J gene is TRBJ2-2, the V gene TRBV7-2, with 7 bases fitting TRBD1. Germline trimming cut 8 bases from V and 5 bases from J; bases unmatched to any gene: 11. Germline-derived CDR1 and CDR2 are SGHTA and FQGNSA. The CDR3 consists of 15 residues. The CDR3, as DNA: TGTGCCAGCTCCCAACCGGAGACAGGGACCGGGGAGCTGTTTTTT. This sequence encodes CASSQPETGTGELFF.

The sample holds many counts of this clonotype. This rearrangement joins TRBV6-5 to TRBJ2-3, with 10 bases matching TRBD2. Looked up from germline, CDR1 is MNHEY and CDR2 is SVGAGI. V gave up 5 bases and J gave up 5 bases; unmatched junction bases: 10. The CDR3 extends over 16 amino acids. The CDR3 DNA sequence: TGTGCCAGCAGTCCAACAAGCGGGGGGGCGGTAGATACGCAGTATTTT. This encodes CASSPTSGGAVDTQYF.

The CDR3 nucleotides read TGTGCCAGCAGTTACTCGACCCGCGGGCCCCAGCATTTT. Its translation is CASSYSTRGPQHF. This chain uses TRBV6-6 with TRBJ1-5, with no clear D. The V end was cut by 0 bases, the J end by 9 bases, with 9 bases between. Germline V gene sequence: CDR1 MNHNY, CDR2 SVGAGI (reference sequence). The CDR3 has 13 residues.

The chain combines TRBV27 with TRBJ1-1; D possibly corresponds to TRBD1 (5 bases). V shed 3 bases and J shed 5 bases, with 13 bases lying between them. The germline V gene has CDR1 MNHEY and CDR2 SMNVEV (reference sequence). The CDR3 sequence is 14 residues long. In DNA, the CDR3 is TGTGCCAGCAGTTTCGGGGGAAGGGGTACTGAAGCTTTCTTT. This sequence encodes CASSFGGRGTEAFF.

This clonotype occurred a few times. The CDR3 loop is CASSQDLGRGNQPQHF. The CDR3 DNA follows: TGCGCCAGCAGCCAAGATTTGGGGAGGGGTAATCAGCCCCAGCATTTT. This sequence joins TRBV4-1 and TRBJ1-5; weak D call: TRBD1 (5 bases). CDR3 length: 16 residues. Germline values: CDR1 MGHRA, CDR2 YSYEKL. V dropped 0 bases and J dropped 4 bases, with 13 bases sitting between them.

This clonotype was observed a single time. The chain joins TRBV12-3 or TRBV12-4 to TRBJ1-1; D not certain. The CDR3 spans 13 residues. Between the trimmed V and J ends, which lost 5 bases and 1 base, there was a span of 8 bases. CDR3 sequence reads: CASSHAGNTEAFF. The CDR3 DNA is TGTGCCAGCAGTCACGCAGGGAACACTGAAGCTTTCTTT.

The table lists this clonotype with a few counts. CDR3 amino acids: CASSLVIRVVDTGELFF. DNA for the CDR3: TGTGCCAGCAGCTTAGTGATCAGGGTGGTAGACACCGGGGAGCTGTTTTTT. This chain connects TRBV7-2 to TRBJ2-2; a possible D gene is TRBD1 (5 bases). Trimming removed 1 base from V and 3 bases from J, with 15 bases in between. The V gene's germline CDR1 is SGHTA and CDR2 FQGNSA. The CDR3 is made up of 17 amino acids. Supplemented by reference TRBV7-2 and TRBJ2-2, the full variable domain reads GAGVSQSPSNKVTEKGKDVELRCDPISGHTALYWYRQSLGQGLEFLIYFQGNSAPDKSGLPSDRFSAERTGGSVSTLTIQRTQQEDSAVYLCASSLVIRVVDTGELFFGEGSRLTVL.

CDR3 sequence reads: CASSQDVAATDNEQFF. CDR3 nucleotides: TGCGCCAGCAGCCAAGATGTAGCTGCAACGGACAATGAGCAGTTCTTC. The J gene is TRBJ2-1, the V gene TRBV4-1; D unresolved. CDR3 length: 16 amino acids. CDR1 and CDR2 (germline): MGHRA, YSYEKL. V was cut by 0 bases and J by 5 bases, with 14 bases left in between.

This clonotype has just a few counts. The V and J genes are TRBV6-1 and TRBJ1-3, with D perhaps TRBD1 (5 bases). V dropped 7 bases and J dropped 0 bases, with 19 bases sitting between them. The germline V gene encodes CDR1 MNHNS and CDR2 SASEGT. This CDR3 has 17 amino acids. DNA of the CDR3: TGTGCCAGCACTAAAGGCGGGACGCCGAGCTCTGGAAACACCATATATTTT. Amino acids: CASTKGGTPSSGNTIYF.

J is TRBJ1-5 and V is TRBV4-1, with D possibly being TRBD1 (5 bases). Per germline, CDR1 MGHRA and CDR2 YSYEKL. This CDR3 has 15 residues. V was trimmed by 4 bases and J by 0 bases, leaving 10 bases between them. The CDR3 spells CASSLGTFSNQPQHF. CDR3 sequence (DNA): TGCGCCAGCAGCCTTGGGACTTTTAGCAATCAGCCCCAGCATTTT.

The rearrangement uses TRBV4-3 and TRBJ2-7, with D maybe TRBD2 (7 bases). Germline V gene data show CDR1 as LGHNA and CDR2 as YSLEER. The CDR3 has 15 amino acids. The V end was cut by 0 bases, the J end by 5 bases, with 14 bases between. The CDR3 loop is CASSQDYGGLDEQYF. CDR3 in DNA: TGCGCCAGCAGCCAAGATTACGGGGGGCTGGACGAGCAGTACTTC.

There are a few counts of this clonotype. This chain connects TRBV28 to TRBJ1-1; tentative D call: TRBD1 (6 bases). V was trimmed by 5 bases and J by 11 bases, leaving 21 bases between them. The CDR3 runs to 14 residues. Per the germline V gene, CDR1 is MDHEN and CDR2 is SYDVKM. CDR3 region: CASSRVIRGRGAFF. Here the CDR3 DNA reads TGTGCCAGCAGTCGAGTTATCAGGGGAAGGGGGGCTTTCTTT.

This rearrangement joins TRBV4-1 to TRBJ2-7; 9 nucleotides match TRBD2. The CDR3 has 18 residues. CDR1 is MGHRA and CDR2 is YSYEKL in the germline V gene. Trimming took 0 bases from V and 5 from J; bases not matched to a gene: 14. CDR3: CASSQDPPPIAGEDEQYF. DNA of the CDR3: TGCGCCAGCAGCCAAGATCCCCCTCCTATAGCGGGGGAGGACGAGCAGTACTTC.